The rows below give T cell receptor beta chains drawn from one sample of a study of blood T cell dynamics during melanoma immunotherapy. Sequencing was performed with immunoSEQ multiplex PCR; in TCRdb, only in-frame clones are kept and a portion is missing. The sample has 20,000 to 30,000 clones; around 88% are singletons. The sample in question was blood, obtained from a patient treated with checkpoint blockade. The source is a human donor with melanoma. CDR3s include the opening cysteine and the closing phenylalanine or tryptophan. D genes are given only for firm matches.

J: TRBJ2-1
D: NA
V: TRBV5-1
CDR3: CASSPPQDSYNEQFF

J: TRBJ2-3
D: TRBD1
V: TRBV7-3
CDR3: CASSLAGQGTDTQYF

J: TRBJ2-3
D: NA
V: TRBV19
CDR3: CASSPNSDKTQYF

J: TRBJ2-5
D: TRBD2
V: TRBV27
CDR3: CASSRRGLGTETQYF

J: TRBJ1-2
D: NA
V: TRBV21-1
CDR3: CARLTQGAPNYGYTF

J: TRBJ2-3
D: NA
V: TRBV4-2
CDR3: CASSLTGPDTQYF

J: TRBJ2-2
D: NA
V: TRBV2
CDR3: CACGTNTGELFF

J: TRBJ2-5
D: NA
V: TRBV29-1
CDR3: CSVSLVQETQYF

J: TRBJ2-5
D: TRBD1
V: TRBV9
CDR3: CASSVGRIDRVAETQYF

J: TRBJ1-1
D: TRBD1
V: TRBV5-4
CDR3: CASRGQASTEAFF

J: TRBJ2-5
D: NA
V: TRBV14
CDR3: CASSPRGAQETQYF

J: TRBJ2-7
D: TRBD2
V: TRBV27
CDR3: CASSFGLAGDYEQYF

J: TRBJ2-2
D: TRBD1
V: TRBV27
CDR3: CASSFRGTGSYPGELFF

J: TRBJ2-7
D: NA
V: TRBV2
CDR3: CASRGPGTTHEQYF

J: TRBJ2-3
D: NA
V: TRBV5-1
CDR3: CASSSRTWTINTDTQYF

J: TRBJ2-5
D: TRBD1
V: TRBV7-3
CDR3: CASGSQGARGETQYF

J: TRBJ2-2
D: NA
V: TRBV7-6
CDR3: CASSSDFNRLKGELFF

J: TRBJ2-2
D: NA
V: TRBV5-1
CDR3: CASSTRTTGELFF

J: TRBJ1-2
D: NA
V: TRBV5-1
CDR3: CASSLGGTLDYGYTF

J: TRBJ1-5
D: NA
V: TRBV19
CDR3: CASSIEASNQPQHF

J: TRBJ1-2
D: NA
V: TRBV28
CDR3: CASTVNFNYGYTF

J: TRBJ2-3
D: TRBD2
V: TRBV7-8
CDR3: CASSPRLAGVPQDTQYF

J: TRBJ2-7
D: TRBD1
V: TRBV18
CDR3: CASSPRQGPVYLEQYF

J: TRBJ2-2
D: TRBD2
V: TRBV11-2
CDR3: CASSLGLAGPGNTGELFF

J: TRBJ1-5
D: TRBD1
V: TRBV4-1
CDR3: CASSVRQGADSNQPQHF

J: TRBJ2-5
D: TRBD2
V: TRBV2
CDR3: CASGTSGTETQYF

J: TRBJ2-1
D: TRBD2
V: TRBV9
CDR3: CASSAARAGVYNEQFF

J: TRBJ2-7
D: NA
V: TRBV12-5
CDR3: CASGLSGVSEQYF

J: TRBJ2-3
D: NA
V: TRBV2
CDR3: CASSDPPPSDTQYF

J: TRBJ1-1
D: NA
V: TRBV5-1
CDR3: CASSLGGGEETEAFF